These T cell receptor beta chains were read from a single sample in a study of Ad26.COV2.S vaccination and SARS-CoV-2 variants. Here immunoSEQ multiplex PCR was the method, and the copy in TCRdb shows in-frame clones only, minus some. In the table there are roughly 320,000 clones, around 83% of which are singletons. The sample was peripheral blood, taken in a trial of Ad26.COV2.S vaccine versus placebo. The receptors were gathered from a person between 18 and 60 years old who received the Ad26.COV2.S COVID-19 vaccine or a placebo. Each CDR3 is given with its conserved first and last residue. The order of the fields is D gene, J gene, V gene, clone size, CDR3 DNA, CDR3 protein. D genes are given only for firm matches. The size field is filled for only some rows; it gives once, few, many or a size class.

>TRBD1|TRBJ2-7|TRBV2|-
TGTGCCACCGGGACAGGGGGCGAGCAGTACTTC
CATGTGGEQYF
>-|TRBJ1-1|TRBV6-6|-
TGTGCCAGCAGTCTCCGCCCAAAGAGCTCCGAGGGGAGTCCAGTTCGGGCTTTCTTT
CASSLRPKSSEGSPVRAFF
>TRBD1|TRBJ2-7|TRBV5-6|-
TGTGCCAGCAGCTTTAGGGGCAGGGGGCCGTCTGCCGCCCGATCGCAGTACTTC
CASSFRGRGPSAARSQYF
>-|TRBJ1-1|TRBV27|few
TGTGCCAGCAGTTTAGTTTTGCGTGGACGGCCTATGAACACTGAAGCTTTCTTT
CASSLVLRGRPMNTEAFF
>TRBD1|TRBJ2-2|TRBV7-8|-
TGTGCCAGCAGGAATACCGGGACAGGGCTCACCGGGGAGCTGTTTTTT
CASRNTGTGLTGELFF
>-|TRBJ2-3|TRBV7-9|-
TGTGCCAGCAGCAGCAATACGCAGTATTTT
CASSSNTQYF
>-|TRBJ1-6|TRBV7-9|once
TGTGCCAGCAGCGGACAGCCAGGGGTCGGTTCACCCCTCCACTTT
CASSGQPGVGSPLHF
>-|TRBJ1-2|TRBV6-2/TRBV6-3|-
TGTGCCAGCAGTTACGCAGGAGTCTCAAGCCATGGCTACACCTTC
CASSYAGVSSHGYTF
>-|TRBJ2-5|TRBV7-9|-
TGTGCCAGCAGCTTAATGGGACGGTCGGGACAAGAGACCCAGTACTTC
CASSLMGRSGQETQYF
>-|TRBJ1-2|TRBV19|-
TGTGCCAACCCAATAAGACGGTTAACCGGCTACACCTTC
CANPIRRLTGYTF
>TRBD1|TRBJ1-2|TRBV15|-
TGTGCCACCAGCAGAAGTACCGGGACAGGGGGAGGCTACACCTTC
CATSRSTGTGGGYTF
>TRBD2|TRBJ2-1|TRBV12-5|once
TGTGCTAGTGGTTTGGCGCTAGCGGGGGCACCCCAGATATACAATGAGCAGTTCTTC
CASGLALAGAPQIYNEQFF
>-|TRBJ2-6|TRBV6-1|few
TGTGCCAGCAGTGAAGTCGGGGGTGGCTCTGGGGCCAACGTCCTGACTTTC
CASSEVGGGSGANVLTF
>-|TRBJ2-3|TRBV19|-
TGTGCCAGTCCTTTCTTCCCGAGATGCACAGATACGCAGTATTTT
CASPFFPRCTDTQYF
>-|TRBJ1-5|TRBV14|few
TGTGCCAGCAGCCAAGATGGCGTTCAGCCCCAGCATTTT
CASSQDGVQPQHF
>-|TRBJ2-5|TRBV3-1/TRBV3-2|-
TGTGCCAGCAGCCAAGATGGGGACGAAGAGACCCAGTACTTC
CASSQDGDEETQYF
>TRBD1|TRBJ1-1|TRBV2|-
TGTGCCAGCAGCCGGGACAGGGGGAAAGGGAACACTGAAGCTTTCTTT
CASSRDRGKGNTEAFF
>-|TRBJ2-7|TRBV7-9|-
TGTGCCAGCAGTTCGATATCCCGGGGGCCCTCCTACGAGCAGTACTTC
CASSSISRGPSYEQYF
>-|TRBJ1-5|TRBV2|-
TGTGCCAGCAGTGGTGCCCTGGGGCAGGGTCAGCCCCAGCATTTT
CASSGALGQGQPQHF
>-|TRBJ1-2|TRBV15|-
TGTGCCACCAGCAGAGATCTAGTCTCGGGGGGCTACACCTTC
CATSRDLVSGGYTF
>-|TRBJ1-3|TRBV7-2|-
TGTGCCAGCAGCGCCGGGACGGTCCTTGGAAACACCATATATTTT
CASSAGTVLGNTIYF
>-|TRBJ2-7|TRBV5-6|-
TGTGCCAGCAGCCGGGACACCTACGAGCAGTACTTC
CASSRDTYEQYF
>TRBD1|TRBJ1-6|TRBV11-2|-
TGTGCCAGCAGCTTATACGGGACAGTTGACTCACCCCTCCACTTT
CASSLYGTVDSPLHF
>-|TRBJ1-4|TRBV18|-
TGTGCCAGCTCACCAGCTATAGCGAATAATGAAAAACTGTTTTTT
CASSPAIANNEKLFF
>TRBD1|TRBJ1-5|TRBV6-4|-
TGTGCCAGCAGTGAGGGGACAGGGGGCCAGCCCCAGCATTTT
CASSEGTGGQPQHF
>-|TRBJ1-2|TRBV5-4|-
TGTGCCAGCAGCTTTGCGAAAGCAACGGGGGGCTACACCTTC
CASSFAKATGGYTF
>-|TRBJ1-4|TRBV6-4|few
TGTGCCAGCAGCGCTGAGGCGGGGTCCGAAAAACTGTTTTTT
CASSAEAGSEKLFF
>-|TRBJ1-5|TRBV4-1|-
TGCGCCAGCAGCCAAGGAGTTTTAGGAGGCAATCAGCCCCAGCATTTT
CASSQGVLGGNQPQHF
>TRBD2|TRBJ2-7|TRBV15|-
TGTGCCACCAGCAGAGTCCTCCCTGGGCGGGGGAGCTCCTACGAGCAGTACTTC
CATSRVLPGRGSSYEQYF
>-|TRBJ1-6|TRBV4-3|-
TGCGCCAGCAGCCAAGATCGCGTAGGTTGGGGTTCACCCCTCCACTTT
CASSQDRVGWGSPLHF
>-|TRBJ1-5|TRBV15|-
TGTGCCACCAGCAGAGATCGCGGGGTGGGAAGCAATCAGCCCCAGCATTTT
CATSRDRGVGSNQPQHF
>-|TRBJ2-1|TRBV5-4|-
TGTGCCAGCAGCTTAGCACGAGAGCACAATGAGCAGTTCTTC
CASSLAREHNEQFF
>-|TRBJ1-1|TRBV18|few
TGTGCCAGCTCACCCGATGGGGGTAGAACTGAAGCTTTCTTT
CASSPDGGRTEAFF
>-|TRBJ1-2|TRBV6-2/TRBV6-3|-
TGTGCCAGCAGTTACCGAACGGGTTATGGCTACACCTTC
CASSYRTGYGYTF
>-|TRBJ2-1|TRBV9|-
TGTGCCAGCAGCAAAGAGACAGACTCCAATGAGCAGTTCTTC
CASSKETDSNEQFF
>-|TRBJ1-4|TRBV4-2|-
TGTGCCAGCAGCCAGGACGGGCTTAATGAAAAACTGTTTTTT
CASSQDGLNEKLFF
>TRBD2|TRBJ2-4|TRBV4-3|-
TGCGCCAGCAGCCTTAGCGGGGAGGGAAACATTCAGTACTTC
CASSLSGEGNIQYF
>-|TRBJ2-3|TRBV11-2|-
TGTGCCAGCAGCCTCGCAGGCGGTGCGAGGGATACGCAGTATTTT
CASSLAGGARDTQYF
>-|TRBJ2-7|TRBV6-5|-
TGTGCCAGCAACCCAGGGGGAGGTACCCCCTACGAGCAGTACTTC
CASNPGGGTPYEQYF
>TRBD1|TRBJ1-1|TRBV6-6|-
TGTGCCAGCAGTTACCGGGACAGGAACACTGAAGCTTTCTTT
CASSYRDRNTEAFF
>-|TRBJ1-1|TRBV10-3|-
TGTGCCATCTCAGGGTGGGAGGACACTGAAGCTTTCTTT
CAISGWEDTEAFF
>-|TRBJ1-1|TRBV15|-
TGTGCCACCAGCGAACTTGCCGGGCTTATCGACACTGAAGCTTTCTTT
CATSELAGLIDTEAFF
>-|TRBJ2-7|TRBV2|-
TGTGCCAGCAGTCCCACCTACGAGCAGTACTTC
CASSPTYEQYF